The 12 T cell receptor beta chains given below trace back to one sample, sequenced in a study of blood T cells in healthy people across ages. For the second PCR, which ran for roughly 6 to 12 cycles, a sample-barcoded 5' primer and a J-beta primer mix were used. TCRdb reprocessed the 5' RACE reads via MiXCR and lists one record per CDR3 protein. The profile covers about 1.6 million distinct CDR3 sequences, with about 35% appearing a single time and 11% taken by the ten largest. The sample taken for sequencing was blood. The source is a woman between 25 and 40 years old in good health.

V gene TRBV27 combines with J gene TRBJ2-5, with D maybe TRBD1 (5 bases). The J call is uncertain, as TRBJ2-7 better fits the DNA end. This CDR3 contains 13 residues. Germline assignment: CDR1 MNHEY and CDR2 SMNVEV (reference sequence). CDR3 sequence: CASSTQDSYEQYF. The CDR3, as DNA: TGTGCCAGCAGTACACAGGACTCCTACGAGCAGTACTTC.

In this sample, this clonotype turned up once. V and J are TRBV20-1 and TRBJ2-1; TRBD2 might be the D (5 bases). The CDR3 extends over 16 amino acids. The V gene lost 3 bases and the J gene lost 5 bases, with 20 bases spanning the gap. The germline V gene encodes CDR1 DFQATT and CDR2 SNEGSKA (reference sequence). The CDR3 region has the DNA TGCAGTGCTAGTCCCCAGAAGAGGGCAACGGACAATGAGCAGTTCTTC. As protein: CSASPQKRATDNEQFF.

The genes are TRBV9 and TRBJ2-5, with D tentatively TRBD1 or TRBD2 (5 bases each). The germline V gene has CDR1 SGDLS and CDR2 YYNGEE. This CDR3 has 14 amino acids. Deletions cut 3 bases from V and 5 bases from J, with 14 bases between. The CDR3 protein is CASSAPRREETQYF. CDR3 DNA: TGTGCCAGCAGCGCACCTCGCAGGGAGGAGACCCAGTACTTC. Full variable domain (rest looked up from reference TRBV9 and TRBJ2-5): DSGVTQTPKHLITATGQRVTLRCSPRSGDLSVYWYQQSLDQGLQFLIQYYNGEERAKGNILERFSAQQFPDLHSELNLSSLELGDSALYFCASSAPRREETQYFGPGTRLLVL.

In this sample, this clonotype turned up a few times. The V and J genes are TRBV7-9 and TRBJ2-1; 7 bases fit TRBD2. The CDR3 consists of 14 residues. Trimming removed 5 bases from V and 8 bases from J; junction bases left unmatched: 9. CDR1 and CDR2 from the germline V gene are SEHNR and FQNEAQ (reference sequence). CDR3 nucleotide sequence: TGTGCCAGCAGCATAGGACTGGGGGGGGATGAGCAGTTCTTC. This encodes CASSIGLGGDEQFF.

The sample holds many counts of this clonotype. CDR3 amino acids: CSARVPGANVLTF. The CDR3 coding sequence is TGCAGTGCTAGAGTTCCTGGGGCCAACGTCCTGACTTTC. The V call is TRBV20-1, the J call TRBJ2-6; no reliable D call. The V end lost 1 base, the J end lost 2 bases, and 3 bases lay between the germline ends. Germline V lookup: CDR1 DFQATT, CDR2 SNEGSKA (reference sequence). The CDR3 length is 13 residues.

In this sample, this clonotype turned up many times. J is TRBJ1-5 and V is TRBV10-3; 11 bases fit TRBD1. The ends lost 9 bases at V and 5 bases at J; junction bases unmatched: 6. The CDR3 extends over 14 amino acids. Germline V gene data show CDR1 as ENHRY and CDR2 as SYGVKD. The CDR3 DNA reads TGTGCCATTAGCGGGACAGGGGGGGATCAGCCCCAGCATTTT. Translated: CAISGTGGDQPQHF.

This sequence joins TRBV11-2 and TRBJ2-7; 11 nucleotides align to TRBD1. With 3 bases clipped from V and 6 bases from J, the junction kept 4 bases outside the gene matches. CDR1 SGHAT and CDR2 FQNNGV come from the germline V gene. CDR3 length: 14 residues. The CDR3 reads CASSFGTGGREQYF. The CDR3 region has the DNA TGTGCCAGCAGCTTCGGGACAGGGGGGCGCGAGCAGTACTTC.

CDR3 nucleotide sequence: TGTGCCAGCAGCTTGGGGACTAGTTCTGCCGAGCAGTACTTC. This gives the protein CASSLGTSSAEQYF. The J gene is TRBJ2-7, the V gene TRBV7-6; 8 positions agree with TRBD2. Per germline, CDR1 SGHVS and CDR2 FNYEAQ. J was trimmed by 6 bases and V by 3 bases; bases with no gene match: 7. The CDR3 totals 14 residues. The full variable domain, rest sourced from reference TRBV7-6 and TRBJ2-7, is GAGVSQSPRYKVTKRGQDVALRCDPISGHVSLYWYRQALGQGPEFLTYFNYEAQQDKSGLPNDRFSAERPEGSISTLTIQRTEQRDSAMYRCASSLGTSSAEQYFGPGTRLTVT.

V is TRBV6-1 and J is TRBJ2-5; 7 bases are a match to TRBD1. The assigned J gene may be wrong: the sequence end matches TRBJ2-7 better. This CDR3 comprises 14 residues. CDR1 MNHNS and CDR2 SASEGT come from the germline V gene. CDR3 coding DNA: TGTGCCAGCACCCGGGACAGATTCTCCTACGAGCAGTACTTC. Amino acids: CASTRDRFSYEQYF.

This clonotype occurred a few times. The chain has TRBV27 and TRBJ2-7; TRBD2 is a possible D gene (6 bases). V was clipped by 2 bases and J by 7 bases, with 18 bases between them. CDR1 is MNHEY and CDR2 is SMNVEV in the germline V gene (reference sequence). This CDR3 contains 15 residues. CDR3 DNA: TGTGCCAGCAGTTTAACCGGGGCCGGGGGTTGGGAGCAGTACTTC. It yields the protein CASSLTGAGGWEQYF.

The genes are TRBV2 and TRBJ2-1; unclear D gene. V was cut by 3 bases and J by 0 bases, with 15 bases left in between. The CDR3 is 17 amino acids. Germline V CDR1 and CDR2: SNHLY, FYNNEI. The chain's CDR3 is CASSDLWSPSSYNEQFF. CDR3 bases: TGTGCCAGCAGTGACCTTTGGTCGCCGAGCTCCTACAATGAGCAGTTCTTC.

This clonotype was seen a few times. The CDR3 region is CASRGYREFSYEQYF. Written as DNA, the CDR3 is TGTGCCAGCCGAGGGTACAGGGAATTTTCCTACGAGCAGTACTTC. This chain uses TRBV27 with TRBJ2-7; weak D call: TRBD1 (6 bases). Trimming stripped 8 bases from V and 1 base from J, with 18 bases between. The germline gives CDR1 MNHEY, CDR2 SMNVEV (reference sequence). CDR3 size: 15 residues.